These 26 T cell receptor beta chains originate from one sample sequenced in a study of T cell repertoires in cytomegalovirus infection. TCRdb called the reads again in MiXCR, with one record for every CDR3 protein. Found here are 650,000 to 900,000 distinct CDR3 sequences, roughly 33% of them singletons; the top ten hold 9.5% to 15%. Their antigens remain unidentified. Sequenced material: cultured CD8+ T cells from PBMCs, taken from culture after CMV antigen stimulation. Receptors were obtained from a human donor in good health (CMV status not recorded). Some clones in this sample may be carry-over from other donors' samples.

This clonotype was observed a few times. As DNA, the CDR3 is TGTGCCAGCAGTTCCATAGGGGACTCCTGGGGTAGTGAAAAACTGTTTTTT. Its translation is CASSSIGDSWGSEKLFF. This chain connects TRBV12-3 or TRBV12-4 to TRBJ1-4, with D tentatively TRBD1 (5 bases). V lost 4 bases and J 7 bases, leaving 22 bases between the germline ends. This CDR3 is 17 amino acids long.

This rearrangement joins TRBV4-3 to TRBJ2-3; 9 positions match TRBD2. V shed 0 bases and J 7 bases; nucleotides not matched to a gene: 8. The CDR3 has 16 residues. Germline V gives CDR1 LGHNA, CDR2 YSLEER. DNA of the CDR3: TGCGCCAGCAGCCAAGAGGGCGGGGGGGCCATTCATACGCAGTATTTT. Translating gives CASSQEGGGAIHTQYF.

The chain employs TRBV7-6 and TRBJ1-1; TRBD1 matches 10 bases. The CDR3 contains 15 residues. Germline CDR1 reads SGHVS; CDR2 reads FNYEAQ. Unmatched junction bases numbered 6, after V lost 5 bases and J lost 3 bases. CDR3 residues: CASSPWTGGDTEAFF. As DNA, the CDR3 is TGTGCCAGCAGCCCTTGGACAGGGGGAGACACTGAAGCTTTCTTT.

The chain couples TRBV4-1 to TRBJ2-3, with 7 bases that match TRBD2. This CDR3 spans 15 amino acids. In germline, CDR1 is MGHRA, CDR2 YSYEKL. Unmatched junction bases numbered 3, after V lost 1 base and J lost 2 bases. Here the CDR3 DNA reads TGCGCCAGCAGCCAAGGACTAGCCCACACAGATACGCAGTATTTT. Amino acids: CASSQGLAHTDTQYF.

The rearrangement links TRBV19 to TRBJ1-1; D is undetermined. The CDR3 extends over 17 amino acids. V was trimmed by 1 base and J by 0 bases, leaving 15 bases between them. From germline, CDR1 is LNHDA and CDR2 SQIVND (reference sequence). The CDR3 reads CASSIAHGRGMNTEAFF. As DNA, the CDR3 is TGTGCCAGTAGTATAGCCCACGGCCGCGGAATGAACACTGAAGCTTTCTTT.

This clonotype has ten or more counts. The J gene is TRBJ2-3, the V gene TRBV4-1, with TRBD1 identical over 9 bases. In germline, CDR1 is MGHRA, CDR2 YSYEKL. The length of the CDR3 is 16 residues. V lost 4 bases to trimming and J lost 2 bases; unmatched junction nucleotides: 7. CDR3 DNA sequence: TGCGCCAGCAGCCCCGTCCGGGACAGGGCCACAGATACGCAGTATTTT. This encodes CASSPVRDRATDTQYF.

This clonotype was seen only a few times. The chain recombines TRBV28 with TRBJ2-3; D is possibly TRBD1 (6 bases). The CDR3 spans 16 residues. Germline CDR1 MDHEN, CDR2 SYDVKM. Trimming pared 6 bases from V and 0 bases from J, leaving 16 bases between. The CDR3 sequence: CASRITGIVSTDTQYF. DNA for the CDR3: TGTGCCAGCAGGATTACAGGGATTGTTAGCACAGATACGCAGTATTTT.

The CDR3 spells CASSPKGQGWEQYF. The CDR3 bases are TGTGCCAGCAGCCCGAAGGGACAGGGCTGGGAGCAGTACTTC. The J gene is TRBJ2-7, the V gene TRBV7-4, with 9 bases that match TRBD1. Losses at the gene ends were 5 bases for V and 7 bases for J; bases not matched to a gene: 9. This CDR3 region has 14 residues. Germline-derived CDR1 and CDR2 are SGHVT and SQSDAQ.

V usage is TRBV19 and J usage is TRBJ1-1; no firm D call. Per germline, CDR1 LNHDA and CDR2 SQIVND (reference sequence). The CDR3 loop spans 11 amino acids. V was pared by 6 bases and J by 6 bases, with 8 bases between. The CDR3 loop is CASSGAAEAFF. The CDR3 bases are TGTGCCAGTAGCGGAGCCGCTGAAGCTTTCTTT.

Many counts were recorded for this clonotype. The chain joins TRBV4-3 to TRBJ1-4; D not resolved. V was shortened by 0 bases and J by 5 bases, with 16 bases between the two germline ends. There are 17 residues in the CDR3. CDR1 and CDR2 from the germline V gene are LGHNA and YSLEER. CDR3: CASSQEGLGVGNEKLFF. The CDR3 DNA sequence: TGCGCCAGCAGCCAAGAGGGCCTTGGGGTTGGGAATGAAAAACTGTTTTTT.

This clonotype has just a few counts. This rearrangement joins TRBV10-2 to TRBJ1-1, with TRBD1 matching over 7 bases. With V trimmed by 4 bases and J by 2 bases, 4 bases remained unmatched. Germline V gene sequence: CDR1 WSHSY, CDR2 SAAADI. The CDR3 sequence is 14 residues long. CDR3 amino acids: CASSAGQANTEAFF. CDR3 coding DNA: TGCGCCAGCAGTGCAGGACAGGCAAACACTGAAGCTTTCTTT.

The chain is built from TRBV6-2 or TRBV6-3 and TRBJ2-7; 8 bases match TRBD1. Germline V lookup: CDR1 MNHEY, CDR2 SVGEGT. The CDR3 is 12 residues long. The CDR3, as DNA: TGTGTCATCGCAGGGGGCCTCCACGAGCAGTACTTC. Encoded protein: CVIAGGLHEQYF.

The gene calls are TRBV20-1 and TRBJ2-4, with unresolved D. V was pared by 6 bases and J by 5 bases, with 8 bases between. Germline loops: CDR1 DFQATT, CDR2 SNEGSKA (reference sequence). The CDR3 is made up of 11 amino acids. This CDR3 reads CSARVENIQYF. The CDR3, as DNA: TGCAGTGCAAGGGTCGAAAACATTCAGTACTTC.

The chain recombines TRBV7-6 with TRBJ1-3; D remains ambiguous. V was trimmed by 8 bases and J by 3 bases, leaving 14 bases between them. This CDR3 contains 14 residues. Germline V gives CDR1 SGHVS, CDR2 FNYEAQ. The CDR3 DNA reads as TGTGCCAGCGGCACCCCGGACGGTGGAAACACCATATATTTT. It encodes CASGTPDGGNTIYF.

The rearrangement links TRBV7-6 to TRBJ1-1, with D tentatively TRBD1 (5 bases). Trimming took 5 bases from V and 5 from J, leaving 18 bases between them. This CDR3 is 15 amino acids long. CDR1 is SGHVS, CDR2 FNYEAQ, per germline. The CDR3 coding sequence is TGTGCCAGCAGCCCTCCCGGGGCTTCGTGGACTGAAGCTTTCTTT. It specifies CASSPPGASWTEAFF. Full variable domain (missing parts from reference TRBV7-6 and TRBJ1-1): GAGVSQSPRYKVTKRGQDVALRCDPISGHVSLYWYRQALGQGPEFLTYFNYEAQQDKSGLPNDRFSAERPEGSISTLTIQRTEQRDSAMYRCASSPPGASWTEAFFGQGTRLTVV.

The chain has TRBV7-6 and TRBJ1-2, with D maybe TRBD1 (6 bases). The germline CDR1 and CDR2 sequences are SGHVS and FNYEAQ. The CDR3 runs to 17 residues. V shed 3 bases and J shed 3 bases, with 20 bases lying between them. The CDR3, as DNA: TGTGCCAGCAGCTTGTACGTGGGGGGGCGCGGAGACTATGGCTACACCTTC. Translation gives CASSLYVGGRGDYGYTF.

This clonotype was detected only a few times. The chain recombines TRBV24-1 with TRBJ1-1; 9 nucleotides align to TRBD1. Trimming removed 4 bases from V and 5 bases from J; junction bases left unmatched: 4. The CDR3 covers 14 residues. CDR1 and CDR2 from the germline V gene are KGHDR and SFDVKD. CDR3 nucleotides: TGTGCCACCAGTGACCGGGACAGGGAGACTGAAGCTTTCTTT. Translating gives CATSDRDRETEAFF.

The V gene is TRBV9, the J gene TRBJ1-1; the match to TRBD1 covers 7 bases. V lost 4 bases to trimming and J lost 3 bases; unmatched junction nucleotides: 6. This CDR3 is 14 amino acids long. Germline-derived CDR1 and CDR2 are SGDLS and YYNGEE. The CDR3 is CASSSADRHTEAFF. CDR3 bases: TGTGCCAGCAGCTCGGCGGACAGGCACACTGAAGCTTTCTTT. The variable domain in full, with the rest retrieved from reference TRBV9 and TRBJ1-1, is DSGVTQTPKHLITATGQRVTLRCSPRSGDLSVYWYQQSLDQGLQFLIQYYNGEERAKGNILERFSAQQFPDLHSELNLSSLELGDSALYFCASSSADRHTEAFFGQGTRLTVV.

This clonotype showed up just a few times. The rearrangement joins TRBV7-8 to TRBJ1-2, with D hard to call. Germline V gene sequence: CDR1 SGHVS, CDR2 FQNEAQ. This CDR3 has 14 amino acids. V lost 0 bases and J lost 12, with 17 bases in between. CDR3 sequence (DNA): TGTGCCAGCAGCTTAGCGGCGGCAATTGAGGCCGACACCTTC. Translation: CASSLAAAIEADTF.

Many counts were recorded for this clonotype. V is TRBV12-3 or TRBV12-4 and J is TRBJ2-5, with TRBD2 matching over 9 bases. V shed 3 bases and J 4 bases; nucleotides not matched to a gene: 9. The CDR3 contains 16 residues. This chain's CDR3 is CASSFESSGDPETQYF. CDR3 nucleotide sequence: TGTGCCAGCAGTTTTGAGTCTAGCGGGGACCCAGAGACCCAGTACTTC.

The rearrangement links TRBV12-5 to TRBJ2-3; 7 nucleotides agree with TRBD1. With V trimmed by 2 bases and J by 4 bases, 9 bases remained unmatched. The germline V gene has CDR1 LGHNT and CDR2 FRNRAP. CDR3 length: 16 residues. The CDR3 nucleotides are TGTGCTAGTGGTTTGCCAGGGGGAAGGGGGTCAGATACGCAGTATTTT. This encodes CASGLPGGRGSDTQYF.

The rearrangement links TRBV12-3 or TRBV12-4 to TRBJ2-1; D not certain. This CDR3 has 15 residues. V lost 2 bases to trimming and J lost 5 bases, with 13 bases between them. The CDR3 nucleotides are TGTGCCAGCAGTTTACGGGTTAGTAGAAACAATGAGCAGTTCTTC. It yields the protein CASSLRVSRNNEQFF.

In its sample, this clonotype was seen a few times. The rearrangement uses TRBV7-9 and TRBJ2-7, with D possibly TRBD1 on 5 matching bases. V lost 4 bases and J lost 2, with 12 bases in between. Germline values: CDR1 SEHNR, CDR2 FQNEAQ (reference sequence). The CDR3 contains 14 residues. CDR3: CASSSRRDPYEQYF. The CDR3 DNA is TGTGCCAGCAGCTCCCGCAGGGATCCCTACGAGCAGTACTTC.

The chain links TRBV15 to TRBJ1-5; D gene unclear. The length of the CDR3 is 14 residues. Trimming left V 0 bases short and J 4 bases short, with 7 bases between. Per germline, CDR1 LNHNV and CDR2 YYDKDF (reference sequence). CDR3 residues: CATSRDMENQPQHF. Written as DNA, the CDR3 is TGTGCCACCAGCAGAGACATGGAAAATCAGCCCCAGCATTTT.

The chain has TRBV9 and TRBJ1-1; D gene uncertain. V was shortened by 6 bases and J by 1 base, with 16 bases between the two germline ends. The CDR3 runs to 15 residues. Germline CDR1 and CDR2: SGDLS and YYNGEE. The CDR3 coding sequence is TGTGCCAGCATCCACCTCTCGGGTACGAACACTGAAGCTTTCTTT. Its protein product is CASIHLSGTNTEAFF.

This clonotype was seen only a few times. The chain is built from TRBV2 and TRBJ1-1; TRBD1 is a possible D gene (5 bases). The CDR3 is made up of 14 amino acids. The V end was cut by 7 bases, the J end by 1 base, with 13 bases between. Germline CDR1 and CDR2: SNHLY and FYNNEI. The CDR3 spells CASTGTGPNTEAFF. The CDR3 nucleotides are TGTGCCAGCACTGGAACAGGCCCGAACACTGAAGCTTTCTTT.